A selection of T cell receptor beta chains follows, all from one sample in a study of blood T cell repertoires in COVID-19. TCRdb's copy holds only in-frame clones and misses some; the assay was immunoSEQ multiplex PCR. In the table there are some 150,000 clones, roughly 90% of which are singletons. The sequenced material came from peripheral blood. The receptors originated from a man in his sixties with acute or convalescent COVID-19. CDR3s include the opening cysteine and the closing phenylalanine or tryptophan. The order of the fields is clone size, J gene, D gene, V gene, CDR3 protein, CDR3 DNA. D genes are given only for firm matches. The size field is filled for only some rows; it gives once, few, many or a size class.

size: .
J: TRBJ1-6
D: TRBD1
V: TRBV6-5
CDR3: CASSRDRGNVSPLHF
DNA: TGTGCCAGCAGCCGGGACAGGGGGAATGTTTCACCCCTCCACTTT

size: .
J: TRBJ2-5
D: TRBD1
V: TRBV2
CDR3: CASSMDRRETQYF
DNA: TGTGCCAGCAGTATGGACAGGAGGGAGACCCAGTACTTC

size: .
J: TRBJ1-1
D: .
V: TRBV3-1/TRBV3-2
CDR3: CASSPYRENTEAFF
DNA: TGTGCCAGCAGCCCTTACAGGGAGAACACTGAAGCTTTCTTT

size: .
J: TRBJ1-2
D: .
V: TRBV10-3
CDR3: CAITGYPWTNYGYTF
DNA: TGTGCCATTACAGGGTACCCATGGACTAACTATGGCTACACCTTC

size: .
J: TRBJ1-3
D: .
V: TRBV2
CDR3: CASMNRLLDSGNTIYF
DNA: TGTGCCAGCATGAACCGACTTTTAGACTCTGGAAACACCATATATTTT

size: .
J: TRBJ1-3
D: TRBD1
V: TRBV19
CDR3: CASSRLTGSGNTIYF
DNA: TGTGCCAGTAGTCGACTGACAGGGTCTGGAAACACCATATATTTT

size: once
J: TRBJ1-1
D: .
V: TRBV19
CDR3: CASKPLTVNTEAFF
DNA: TGTGCCAGTAAACCCCTGACAGTGAACACTGAAGCTTTCTTT

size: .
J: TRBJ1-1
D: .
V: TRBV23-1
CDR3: CASTSERVEAEAFF
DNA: TGCGCCAGCACCTCGGAGCGGGTTGAGGCTGAAGCTTTCTTT

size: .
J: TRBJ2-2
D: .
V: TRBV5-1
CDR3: CASWDQAGTGELFF
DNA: TGCGCCAGCTGGGATCAGGCGGGAACCGGGGAGCTGTTTTTT

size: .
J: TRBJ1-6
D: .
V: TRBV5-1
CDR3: CASSFLGHSYNSPLHF
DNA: TGCGCCAGCAGCTTCCTAGGACACTCCTATAATTCACCCCTCCACTTT

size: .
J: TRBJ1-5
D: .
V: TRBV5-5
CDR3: CASSPRRVGQPQHF
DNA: TGTGCCAGCAGCCCCCGGAGGGTAGGTCAGCCCCAGCATTTT

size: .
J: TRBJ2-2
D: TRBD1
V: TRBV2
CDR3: CASSVRGQGAGELFF
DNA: TGTGCCAGCAGTGTGAGGGGACAGGGGGCCGGGGAGCTGTTTTTT

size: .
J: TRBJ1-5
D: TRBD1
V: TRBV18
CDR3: CASSPPGQAGNNQPQHF
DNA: TGTGCCAGCTCACCACCGGGACAGGCGGGTAACAATCAGCCCCAGCATTTT

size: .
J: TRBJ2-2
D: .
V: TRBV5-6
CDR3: CASSLLMSGELFF
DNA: TGTGCCAGCAGCTTGTTAATGTCCGGGGAGCTGTTTTTT

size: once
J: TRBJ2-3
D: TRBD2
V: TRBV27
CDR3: CASSLYRRGGTDTQYF
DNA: TGTGCCAGCAGTCTATACCGGCGGGGGGGCACAGATACGCAGTATTTT

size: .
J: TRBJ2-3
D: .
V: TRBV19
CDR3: CASSIGGGTDTQYF
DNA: TGTGCCAGTAGTATCGGGGGAGGTACAGATACGCAGTATTTT

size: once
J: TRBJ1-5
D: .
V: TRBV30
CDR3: CAWSDTRNQPQHF
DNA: TGTGCCTGGTCAGACACTCGTAATCAGCCCCAGCATTTT

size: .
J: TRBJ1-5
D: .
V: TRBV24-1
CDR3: CATSATGFSNQPQHF
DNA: TGTGCCACCAGTGCGACGGGATTTAGCAATCAGCCCCAGCATTTT

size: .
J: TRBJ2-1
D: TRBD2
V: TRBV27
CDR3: CASSLRRGEYNEQFF
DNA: TGTGCCAGCAGTTTAAGGCGGGGGGAGTACAATGAGCAGTTCTTC

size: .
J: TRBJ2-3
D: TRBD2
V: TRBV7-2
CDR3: CASSLKGSGGAKTDTQYF
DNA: TGTGCCAGCAGCTTAAAGGGTAGCGGGGGGGCCAAGACAGATACGCAGTATTTT

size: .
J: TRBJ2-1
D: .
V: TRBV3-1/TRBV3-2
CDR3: CASSQDSRNEQFF
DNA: TGTGCCAGCAGCCAAGACTCCCGCAATGAGCAGTTCTTC

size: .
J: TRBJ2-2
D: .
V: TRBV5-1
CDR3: CASGVQDPFTGELFF
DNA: TGCGCCAGCGGAGTACAGGACCCCTTCACCGGGGAGCTGTTTTTT

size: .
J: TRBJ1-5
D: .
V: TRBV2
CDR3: CASSPDRSNQPQHF
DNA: TGTGCCAGCAGTCCCGACAGGAGTAATCAGCCCCAGCATTTT

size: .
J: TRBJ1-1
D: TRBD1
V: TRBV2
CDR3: CASSTEQGGTEAFF
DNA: TGTGCCAGCAGTACCGAACAGGGGGGCACTGAAGCTTTCTTT

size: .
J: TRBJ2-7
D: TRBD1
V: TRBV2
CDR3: CASSEGQGGYEQYF
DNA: TGTGCCAGCAGTGAGGGACAGGGGGGTTACGAGCAGTACTTC

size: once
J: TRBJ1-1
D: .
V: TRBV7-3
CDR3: CASSLTAGRNTEAFF
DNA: TGTGCCAGCAGCTTAACCGCGGGCAGGAACACTGAAGCTTTCTTT

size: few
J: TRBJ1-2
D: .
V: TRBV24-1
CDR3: CATSPGGYGGYTF
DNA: TGTGCCACCAGTCCGGGGGGATATGGGGGCTACACCTTC

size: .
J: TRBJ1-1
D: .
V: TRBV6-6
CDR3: CASSKQGWFAFF
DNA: TGTGCCAGCAGTAAACAGGGTTGGTTCGCTTTCTTT

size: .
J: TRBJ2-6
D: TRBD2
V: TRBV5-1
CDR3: CASKLAGGSGANVLTF
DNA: TGCGCCAGTAAACTAGCGGGGGGCTCTGGGGCCAACGTCCTGACTTTC

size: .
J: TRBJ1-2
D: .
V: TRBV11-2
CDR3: CASSFFGQTNYGYTF
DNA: TGTGCCAGCAGCTTTTTTGGACAGACGAACTATGGCTACACCTTC

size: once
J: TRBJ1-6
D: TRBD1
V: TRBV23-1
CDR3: CASSQSTGRSDSPLHF
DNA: TGCGCCAGCAGTCAGTCGACAGGGAGGTCGGATTCACCCCTCCACTTT

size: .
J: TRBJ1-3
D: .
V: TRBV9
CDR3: CASSGSSLSGNTIYF
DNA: TGTGCCAGCAGCGGGAGTTCTCTCTCTGGAAACACCATATATTTT

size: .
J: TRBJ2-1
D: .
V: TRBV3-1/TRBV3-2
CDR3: CASSQPPENNEQFF
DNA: TGTGCCAGCAGCCAACCCCCGGAGAACAATGAGCAGTTCTTC